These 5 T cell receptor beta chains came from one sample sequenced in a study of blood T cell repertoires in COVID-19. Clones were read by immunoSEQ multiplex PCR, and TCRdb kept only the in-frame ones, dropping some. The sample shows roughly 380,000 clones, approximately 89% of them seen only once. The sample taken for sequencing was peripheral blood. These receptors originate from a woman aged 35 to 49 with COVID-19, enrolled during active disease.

The CDR3 sequence is CASSIEGRGGQPQHF. The CDR3 DNA reads as TGTGCCAGTAGTATAGAAGGAAGGGGAGGACAGCCCCAGCATTTT. The gene calls are TRBV19 and TRBJ1-5, with D possibly being TRBD1 (5 bases). CDR3 size: 15 residues. V was shortened by 0 bases and J by 7 bases, with 13 bases between the two germline ends. Germline loops: CDR1 LNHDA, CDR2 SQIVND (reference sequence).

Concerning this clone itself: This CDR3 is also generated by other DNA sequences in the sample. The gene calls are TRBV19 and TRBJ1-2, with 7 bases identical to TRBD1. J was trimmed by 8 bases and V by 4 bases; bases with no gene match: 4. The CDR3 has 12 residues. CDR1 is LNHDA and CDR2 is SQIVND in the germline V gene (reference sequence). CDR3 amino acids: CASSRQGGGYTF. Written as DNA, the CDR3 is TGTGCCAGTAGTAGACAGGGTGGAGGCTACACCTTC.

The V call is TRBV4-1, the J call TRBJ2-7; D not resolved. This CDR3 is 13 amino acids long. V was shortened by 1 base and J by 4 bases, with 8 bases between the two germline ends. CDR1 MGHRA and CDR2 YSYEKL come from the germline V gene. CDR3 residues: CASSQAVGYEQYF. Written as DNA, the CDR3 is TGCGCCAGCAGCCAAGCCGTCGGGTACGAGCAGTACTTC.

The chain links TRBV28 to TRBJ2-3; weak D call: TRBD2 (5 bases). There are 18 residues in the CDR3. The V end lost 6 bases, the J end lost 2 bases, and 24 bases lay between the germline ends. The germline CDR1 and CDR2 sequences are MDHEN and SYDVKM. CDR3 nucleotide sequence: TGTGCCAGCAGCCCCCCACCTTGGGGAGTGGGGAACACAGATACGCAGTATTTT. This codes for CASSPPPWGVGNTDTQYF.

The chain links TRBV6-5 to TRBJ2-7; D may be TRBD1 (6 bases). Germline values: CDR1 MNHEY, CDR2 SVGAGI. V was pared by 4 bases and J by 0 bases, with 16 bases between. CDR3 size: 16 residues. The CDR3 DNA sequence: TGTGCCAGCAGTTCCCCAGGGGTCGGGGTCTCCTACGAGCAGTACTTC. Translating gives CASSSPGVGVSYEQYF.